These 21 T cell receptor beta chains originate from one sample sequenced in a study of beta chain features in type 1 diabetes. The authors reverse transcribed all of the isolated RNA, so sequencing captured expressed TCRB transcripts. Clones were read by immunoSEQ multiplex PCR, and TCRdb kept only the in-frame ones, dropping some. In the table there are around 300,000 clones, about 8.5% of which are singletons. What was sequenced was central memory CD4+ T cells from blood. All receptors come from a woman aged 18-35 years in good health.

This clone was found a few times. The gene calls are TRBV30 and TRBJ2-5; no reliable D call. With the DNA end fitting TRBJ2-7 better, the J assignment may be wrong. The CDR3 contains 12 residues. Germline CDR1 GTSNPN, CDR2 SVGIG (reference sequence). The CDR3 coding sequence is TGTGCCTGGAAACCCAGTACCTACGAGCAGTACTTC. Its protein product is CAWKPSTYEQYF.

The sample holds a few counts of this clone. V usage is TRBV18 and J usage is TRBJ2-7, with D hard to call. In germline, CDR1 is KGHSH, CDR2 LQKENI. V lost 5 bases and J 2 bases, leaving 10 bases between the germline ends. This CDR3 is 13 amino acids long. The CDR3 sequence is CASSAQETYEQYV. CDR3 DNA: TGTGCCAGCTCAGCTCAGGAGACCTACGAGCAGTACGTC.

This clone was seen a few times. The V call is TRBV18, the J call TRBJ2-1; D possibly uses TRBD1 or TRBD2 (5 bases each). Trimming shortened V by 6 bases and J by 9 bases, and 18 bases separated the two germline ends. Germline V CDR1 and CDR2: KGHSH, LQKENI. The CDR3 has 14 amino acids. The CDR3 DNA reads TGTGCCAGCTCCGGCGGTGGAGCGAGGGGTGAGCAGTTCTTC. Translating gives CASSGGGARGEQFF.

This clone occurred a few times. The chain uses TRBV29-1 and TRBJ2-6, with 10 bases matching TRBD1. This CDR3 comprises 16 residues. CDR1 and CDR2 from the germline V gene are SQVTM and ANQGSEA. V was clipped by 6 bases and J by 0 bases; unmatched bases: 5. The CDR3 bases are TGCAGCGTGGGACAGGGGCCCCTCTCTGGGGCCAACGTCCTGACTTTC. Protein: CSVGQGPLSGANVLTF.

V and J are TRBV7-2 and TRBJ2-4, with D unresolved. The V and J ends lost 3 bases and 2 bases respectively, with 2 bases between them. CDR1 and CDR2 from the germline V gene are SGHTA and FQGNSA. The CDR3 has 12 amino acids. Here the CDR3 reads CASSLSKNIQYF. In DNA form, the CDR3 reads TGTGCCAGCAGCTTGTCCAAAAACATTCAGTACTTC.

The chain employs TRBV28 and TRBJ2-1; no reliable D call. Germline V gives CDR1 MDHEN, CDR2 SYDVKM. The CDR3 is 11 amino acids. V was trimmed by 6 bases and J by 8 bases, leaving 8 bases between them. The CDR3 coding sequence is TGTGCCAGCAGGTCGTCGCATGAGCAGTTCTTC. This codes for CASRSSHEQFF.

This clone came up a few times. The chain combines TRBV27 with TRBJ1-2; 7 bases agree with TRBD1. Germline CDR1 is MNHEY and CDR2 is SMNVEV (reference sequence). This CDR3 is built from 14 residues. V lost 0 bases and J lost 4; bases outside the gene matches: 2. CDR3 sequence: CASSLSTGIYGYTF. Written as DNA, the CDR3 is TGTGCCAGCAGTTTATCGACAGGGATCTATGGCTACACCTTC.

The CDR3 loop is CASRLGGAAKNIQYF. The CDR3 DNA reads as TGTGCCAGCAGACTGGGTGGGGCAGCCAAAAACATTCAGTACTTC. V gene TRBV6-5 combines with J gene TRBJ2-4; weak D call: TRBD1 (5 bases). CDR3 length equals 15 residues. Germline V gene data show CDR1 as MNHEY and CDR2 as SVGAGI. Trimming removed 6 bases from V and 0 bases from J, with 12 bases in between.

The J gene is TRBJ2-2, the V gene TRBV7-8; no reliable D call. The CDR3 consists of 16 residues. Germline V CDR1 and CDR2: SGHVS, FQNEAQ. Trimming took 5 bases from V and 5 from J, leaving 18 bases between them. CDR3 sequence: CASSPRARGLTGELFF. The CDR3 region has the DNA TGTGCCAGCAGCCCACGGGCCAGAGGTCTGACCGGGGAGCTGTTTTTT.

J is TRBJ1-2 and V is TRBV27; unclear D gene. Trimming removed 0 bases from V and 4 bases from J, with 9 bases in between. The CDR3 is 14 amino acids. Germline CDR1 and CDR2: MNHEY and SMNVEV (reference sequence). The CDR3 nucleotides read TGTGCCAGCAGTTTATCGAAACAGCTCTATGGCTACACCTTC. This codes for CASSLSKQLYGYTF.

The chain combines TRBV10-3 with TRBJ2-3; no clear D gene. CDR3 length: 13 amino acids. The V and J ends lost 10 bases and 3 bases respectively, with 14 bases between them. Germline V gene sequence: CDR1 ENHRY, CDR2 SYGVKD. The CDR3 here is CASTLPGTDTQYF. The CDR3 DNA sequence: TGTGCCAGCACCCTCCCTGGGACAGATACGCAGTATTTT.

This clone was seen more than once but under ten times. The chain uses TRBV18 and TRBJ2-6, with 9 bases aligning to TRBD1. The V and J ends lost 5 bases and 4 bases, in that order; junction bases with no gene match: 9. Germline V gene lookup returns CDR1 KGHSH and CDR2 LQKENI. CDR3 length equals 17 residues. CDR3 region: CASSKGQGPLGANVLTF. In DNA, the CDR3 is TGTGCCAGCTCAAAGGGACAGGGTCCCCTCGGGGCCAACGTCCTGACTTTC.

This clone was recorded a few times. The same CDR3 also results from other DNA sequences found in this sample. The chain combines TRBV2 with TRBJ1-1, with D possibly TRBD1 on 6 matching bases. CDR3 size: 13 residues. The V end lost 8 bases, the J end lost 1 base, and 11 bases lay between the germline ends. The germline CDR1 and CDR2 sequences are SNHLY and FYNNEI. CDR3 residues: CASRGQPNTEAFF. In DNA, the CDR3 is TGTGCCAGCCGGGGACAACCGAACACTGAAGCTTTCTTT.

This clone turned up a few times. The chain couples TRBV29-1 to TRBJ2-7; possibly TRBD1 for D (5 bases). Germline-derived CDR1 and CDR2 are SQVTM and ANQGSEA. This CDR3 is built from 11 residues. The V end lost 4 bases, the J end lost 5 bases, and 9 bases lay between the germline ends. Here the CDR3 DNA reads TGCAGCGTTGTCTGGGGCAACGAGCAGTACTTC. It translates to CSVVWGNEQYF.

This clone was seen only a few times. The rearrangement links TRBV5-1 to TRBJ1-1; tentatively, D is TRBD1 (6 bases). The ends were cut back, 0 bases at V and 1 base at J, with 16 bases in the middle. This CDR3 region has 17 residues. From germline, CDR1 is SGHRS and CDR2 YFSETQ. CDR3 protein: CASSLASGVMRNTEAFF. In DNA, the CDR3 is TGCGCCAGCAGCTTGGCGTCAGGGGTAATGCGGAACACTGAAGCTTTCTTT. Full variable domain (outside the CDR3, taken from reference TRBV5-1 and TRBJ1-1): KAGVTQTPRYLIKTRGQQVTLSCSPISGHRSVSWYQQTPGQGLQFLFEYFSETQRNKGNFPGRFSGRQFSNSRSEMNVSTLELGDSALYLCASSLASGVMRNTEAFFGQGTRLTVV.

The sample holds a few counts of this clone. This sequence joins TRBV7-6 and TRBJ1-1; no firm D call. Per germline, CDR1 SGHVS and CDR2 FNYEAQ. This CDR3 comprises 13 residues. V lost 4 bases and J lost 2, with 8 bases in between. The CDR3 nucleotides read TGTGCCAGCAGCTCAGGACGAAACACTGAAGCTTTCTTT. Translating gives CASSSGRNTEAFF.

This chain joins TRBV6-6 and TRBJ1-1; TRBD1 is a possible D gene (5 bases). This CDR3 comprises 16 residues. Germline CDR1 MNHNY, CDR2 SVGAGI (reference sequence). Trimming took off 5 bases at V and 2 bases at J, with 18 bases between the two ends. The CDR3 DNA follows: TGTGCCAGCAGTCCGATCGCAACCGGGGCCAACACTGAAGCTTTCTTT. Translated: CASSPIATGANTEAFF.

This clone was seen ten or more times. The chain uses TRBV6-6 and TRBJ2-5, with 8 bases aligning to TRBD2. CDR1 MNHNY and CDR2 SVGAGI come from the germline V gene (reference sequence). The CDR3 consists of 14 residues. The junction had 1 base not matched to a gene; V was cut back by 2 bases and J by 2 bases. CDR3 nucleotides: TGTGCCAGCAGTTACGGGACTAGTCAAGAGACCCAGTACTTC. Translated, it gives CASSYGTSQETQYF.

The chain links TRBV7-9 to TRBJ2-2; 7 bases agree with TRBD1. This CDR3 has 16 residues. After removal of 4 bases from V and 0 bases from J, the junction contained 5 bases not matched to a gene. CDR1 is SEHNR, CDR2 FQNEAQ, per germline (reference sequence). DNA for the CDR3: TGTGCCAGCAGCTCACCGACAGGGACGAACACCGGGGAGCTGTTTTTT. Protein product: CASSSPTGTNTGELFF.

This sequence joins TRBV7-2 and TRBJ1-2, with no clear D. From germline, CDR1 is SGHTA and CDR2 FQGNSA. The V and J ends lost 3 bases and 4 bases respectively, with 9 bases between them. The CDR3 is 13 amino acids. CDR3 amino acids: CASSFPDSYGYTF. The CDR3 DNA is TGTGCCAGCAGCTTCCCGGACTCCTATGGCTACACCTTC.

The CDR3 DNA reads TGTGCCAGCAGCCTACAGGGCTACTATGGCTACACCTTC. Amino acid sequence: CASSLQGYYGYTF. This chain joins TRBV9 and TRBJ1-2; D may be TRBD1 (6 bases). Between the trimmed V and J ends, which lost 4 bases and 3 bases, there was a span of 10 bases. This CDR3 has 13 residues. Germline lookup yields CDR1 SGDLS and CDR2 YYNGEE.